Listed here are 29 T cell receptor beta chains from one sample, sequenced in a study of persistence of HIV-infected CD4 T cells. An overlapping HIV-1 Gag peptide pool stimulated these cells at about 1 ug/peptide/mL. Responding CD4+ T cells were sorted by upregulation of both CD40 ligand and CD69. Their recognized antigens are unknown. Sequencing used immunoSEQ version 4 in survey mode. Sequencing used immunoSEQ multiplex PCR; TCRdb keeps in-frame clones, though not all of them. The sample gives approximately 20,000 clones, over 55% of which show up once; approximately 1.9% is in the top ten. The input for sequencing was CD4+ T cells sorted from PBMCs after approximately 19-hour stimulation, taken from a patient who received antiretroviral therapy. These receptors originate from an adult woman with HIV who was CMV-seropositive.

The chain carries TRBV5-1 and TRBJ2-5; D unclear. The CDR3 contains 12 residues. Germline assignment: CDR1 SGHRS and CDR2 YFSETQ. The ends were cut back, 0 bases at V and 5 bases at J, with 5 bases in the middle. CDR3 nucleotides: TGCGCCAGCAGCTTGGCCATGGAGACCCAGTACTTC. Protein product: CASSLAMETQYF.

The chain recombines TRBV4-2 with TRBJ2-3; D may be TRBD1 (6 bases). CDR3 length equals 16 residues. The V and J ends lost 0 bases and 5 bases respectively, with 15 bases between them. The V gene's germline CDR1 is LGHNA and CDR2 YNFKEQ. The CDR3 is CASSQEGQGSVDTQYF. The CDR3 DNA reads TGTGCCAGCAGCCAAGAAGGCCAGGGGAGCGTAGATACGCAGTATTTT.

The V call is TRBV10-2, the J call TRBJ2-1; 7 positions agree with TRBD1. CDR1 and CDR2 (germline): WSHSY, SAAADI. The CDR3 extends over 17 amino acids. V trimming: 0 bases; J trimming: 4 bases; junction bases outside the gene matches: 9. CDR3 nucleotide sequence: TGCGCCAGCAGTGAGTCGCTTCTGGGGACAGAGTACAATGAGCAGTTCTTC. This translates into CASSESLLGTEYNEQFF.

This chain uses TRBV3-1 (or the pseudogene TRBV3-2) with TRBJ2-1; 10 bases fit TRBD2. The ends lost 1 base at V and 9 bases at J; junction bases unmatched: 6. The length of the CDR3 is 15 residues. Germline V lookup: CDR1 LGHDT, CDR2 YNNKEL (reference sequence). CDR3 in amino acids: CASSQASSGGGEQFF. The DNA of the CDR3 is TGTGCCAGCAGCCAAGCGTCTAGCGGGGGTGGTGAGCAGTTCTTC.

This clone is labeled medium-sized. This sequence joins TRBV12-2 and TRBJ1-6; the DNA was not compared with TRBD1, the D call given in the table. TRBV12-2 is a pseudogene segment. The length of the CDR3 is 18 residues. This CDR3 is CASHNPGQKSSYNSPLHF. The CDR3 DNA sequence: TGTGCAAGTCACAACCCCGGACAAAAAAGCTCCTATAATTCACCCCTCCACTTT.

The rearrangement uses TRBV2 and TRBJ2-1, with 10 nucleotides matching TRBD2. Germline trimming cut 4 bases from V and 8 bases from J; bases unmatched to any gene: 8. The CDR3 extends over 15 amino acids. Germline V gene sequence: CDR1 SNHLY, CDR2 FYNNEI. CDR3 sequence (DNA): TGTGCCAGCAGTGCTAGCGGGGGTATGGTCTATGAGCAGTTCTTC. It is translated as CASSASGGMVYEQFF.

The V call is TRBV15, the J call TRBJ1-5; D call uncertain. The V gene lost 0 bases and the J gene lost 1 base, with 7 bases spanning the gap. Germline CDR1 reads LNHNV; CDR2 reads YYDKDF (reference sequence). The CDR3 totals 15 residues. The CDR3 DNA reads as TGTGCCACCAGCAGAGATTTACTCAGCAATCAGCCCCAGCATTTT. Protein sequence: CATSRDLLSNQPQHF. Filled out from reference TRBV15 and TRBJ1-5, the complete variable domain reads DAMVIQNPRYQVTQFGKPVTLSCSQTLNHNVMYWYQQKSSQAPKLLFHYYDKDFNNEADTPDNFQSRRPNTSFCFLDIRSPGLGDTAMYLCATSRDLLSNQPQHFGDGTRLSIL.

V gene TRBV13 combines with J gene TRBJ2-1; 8 bases line up with TRBD1. Germline CDR1 and CDR2: PRHDT and FYEKMQ (reference sequence). The length of the CDR3 is 14 residues. The ends lost 3 bases at V and 10 bases at J; junction bases unmatched: 8. CDR3 amino acids: CASSLYQGAGEQFF. The DNA of the CDR3 is TGTGCCAGCAGCTTGTACCAGGGGGCTGGGGAGCAGTTCTTC.

This clone occurred once. The V and J genes are TRBV27 and TRBJ2-1; D ambiguous. V lost 3 bases to trimming and J lost 9 bases, with 9 bases between them. CDR1 MNHEY and CDR2 SMNVEV come from the germline V gene (reference sequence). The CDR3 extends over 12 amino acids. The CDR3 loop is CASSFRRGEQFF. The CDR3, as DNA: TGTGCCAGCAGTTTTCGGCGAGGTGAGCAGTTCTTC.

The chain links TRBV18 to TRBJ2-7, with a tentative D call TRBD1 (6 bases). V gave up 1 base and J gave up 1 base, with 14 bases separating them. This CDR3 is 16 amino acids long. Per germline, CDR1 KGHSH and CDR2 LQKENI. The CDR3 here is CASSPLTGKGSYEQYF. CDR3 bases: TGTGCCAGCTCACCACTGACAGGAAAGGGATCCTACGAGCAGTACTTC.

This clone was seen only a few times. The rearrangement uses TRBV7-2 and TRBJ1-2, with TRBD1 matching 7 bases. V lost 8 bases and J lost 5; bases outside the gene matches: 23. CDR1 is SGHTA and CDR2 is FQGNSA in the germline V gene. The CDR3 totals 18 residues. The CDR3 sequence is CASSTLGAGTATSYGYTF. CDR3 bases: TGTGCCAGCTCGACCCTCGGGGCCGGGACAGCCACTTCATATGGCTACACCTTC.

The chain couples TRBV3-1 (or the pseudogene TRBV3-2) to TRBJ1-1; 10 positions agree with TRBD1. Trimming removed 4 bases from V and 0 bases from J; junction bases left unmatched: 8. This CDR3 spans 17 amino acids. Germline V lookup: CDR1 LGHDT, CDR2 YNNKEL (reference sequence). Here the CDR3 reads CASSPHRQGAMNTEAFF. CDR3 in DNA: TGTGCCAGCAGCCCTCACCGACAGGGGGCTATGAACACTGAAGCTTTCTTT.

The chain recombines TRBV11-1 with TRBJ1-6; no clear D gene. The germline V and J ends were trimmed by 5 bases and 7 bases, with 9 bases remaining between them. The CDR3 is 13 residues long. The germline V gene encodes CDR1 SGHAT and CDR2 FQDESV (reference sequence). The CDR3 reads CASSGGGNSPLHF. The CDR3 DNA follows: TGTGCCAGCAGCGGAGGAGGGAATTCACCCCTCCACTTT.

This chain uses TRBV5-4 with TRBJ1-6, with 9 bases that match TRBD1. V was clipped by 0 bases and J by 10 bases; unmatched bases: 5. The CDR3 contains 15 residues. Germline V gene data show CDR1 as SGHNT and CDR2 as YYREEE (reference sequence). The CDR3: CASSLDRGRWSPLHF. The CDR3 coding sequence is TGTGCCAGCAGCTTGGACAGGGGGCGATGGTCACCCCTCCACTTT.

The rearrangement joins TRBV19 to TRBJ1-1; D remains ambiguous. Germline-derived CDR1 and CDR2 are LNHDA and SQIVND (reference sequence). CDR3 length: 14 amino acids. V shed 3 bases and J shed 4 bases, with 12 bases lying between them. The CDR3, as DNA: TGTGCCAGTAGTATTATAGCATGGGGCACTGAAGCTTTCTTT. This gives the protein CASSIIAWGTEAFF.

The rearrangement joins TRBV18 to TRBJ2-1, with 11 nucleotides matching TRBD1. V lost 0 bases, J lost 8 bases, and 9 bases stayed unmatched. The CDR3 has 17 amino acids. The V gene's germline CDR1 is KGHSH and CDR2 LQKENI. CDR3 residues: CASSPPSGQGAGDEQFF. The CDR3 DNA is TGTGCCAGCTCACCACCTTCCGGACAGGGGGCTGGAGATGAGCAGTTCTTC.

The chain employs TRBV6-5 and TRBJ2-4; 7 bases agree with TRBD2. Germline V CDR1 and CDR2: MNHEY, SVGAGI. This CDR3 contains 15 residues. V was clipped by 6 bases and J by 1 base; unmatched bases: 6. CDR3 in amino acids: CASRGLSTAKNIQYF. The CDR3 coding sequence is TGTGCCAGCAGGGGACTAAGTACGGCCAAAAACATTCAGTACTTC.

The CDR3 sequence: CASSLLPGIGEKLFF. The CDR3 DNA reads as TGTGCCAGCAGTTTATTACCGGGTATCGGTGAAAAACTGTTTTTT. This rearrangement joins TRBV27 to TRBJ1-4, with D hard to call. This CDR3 spans 15 amino acids. The V end lost 1 base, the J end lost 7 bases, and 13 bases lay between the germline ends. Germline V gives CDR1 MNHEY, CDR2 SMNVEV (reference sequence).

The chain recombines TRBV19 with TRBJ2-7; tentatively, D is TRBD1 (6 bases). Germline-derived CDR1 and CDR2 are LNHDA and SQIVND (reference sequence). V gave up 5 bases and J gave up 6 bases, with 20 bases separating them. The CDR3 has 15 residues. The CDR3 protein is CASSPQGWGSSEQYV. CDR3 nucleotides: TGTGCCAGTAGTCCACAGGGTTGGGGGTCCAGCGAGCAGTACGTC.

This clone was recorded a few times. V usage is TRBV18 and J usage is TRBJ1-5, with D perhaps TRBD1 (5 bases). The germline V gene has CDR1 KGHSH and CDR2 LQKENI. V lost 5 bases, J lost 2 bases, and 13 bases lay in between. There are 15 residues in the CDR3. The CDR3 reads CASSRGEVGNQPQHF. In nucleotides, the CDR3 is TGTGCCAGCTCAAGGGGTGAAGTAGGCAATCAGCCCCAGCATTTT.

The V gene is TRBV30, the J gene TRBJ1-3; 8 nucleotides agree with TRBD1. The J segment lost 2 bases and the V segment lost 7 bases, leaving 7 bases of the junction unmatched. CDR1 and CDR2 (germline): GTSNPN, SVGIG (reference sequence). The CDR3 runs 14 residues. This CDR3 is CAFNRGTAGNTIYF. Here the CDR3 DNA reads TGTGCCTTCAACAGGGGGACCGCTGGAAACACCATATATTTT. Combining the CDR3 with reference TRBV30 and TRBJ1-3 gives the whole variable domain SQTIHQWPATLVQPVGSPLSLECTVEGTSNPNLYWYRQAAGRGLQLLFYSVGIGQISSEVPQNLSASRPQDRQFILSSKKLLLSDSGFYLCAFNRGTAGNTIYFGEGSWLTVV.

This clone was seen more than once but under ten times. The chain recombines TRBV5-1 with TRBJ1-2; TRBD1 matches 9 bases. Germline V CDR1 and CDR2: SGHRS, YFSETQ. The length of the CDR3 is 15 residues. Losses at the gene ends were 4 bases for V and 6 bases for J; bases not matched to a gene: 10. The CDR3, as DNA: TGCGCCAGCAGCGCGGCAGGGACAGGGACGGATGGCTACACCTTC. Residues: CASSAAGTGTDGYTF. Complete variable domain (other parts from reference TRBV5-1 and TRBJ1-2): KAGVTQTPRYLIKTRGQQVTLSCSPISGHRSVSWYQQTPGQGLQFLFEYFSETQRNKGNFPGRFSGRQFSNSRSEMNVSTLELGDSALYLCASSAAGTGTDGYTFGSGTRLTVV.

This clone was seen once. This rearrangement joins TRBV10-2 to TRBJ1-4; TRBD1 matches 7 bases. V lost 6 bases to trimming and J lost 4 bases; unmatched junction nucleotides: 5. The V gene's germline CDR1 is WSHSY and CDR2 SAAADI. The CDR3 spans 14 residues. The DNA of the CDR3 is TGCGCCAGCAGGAACCGGGACAGTAATGAAAAACTGTTTTTT. Translating gives CASRNRDSNEKLFF.

This clone was detected once. The CDR3: CASSQDLGQGIGANVLTF. The CDR3 DNA follows: TGTGCCAGCAGCCAAGATCTGGGACAGGGGATCGGGGCCAACGTCCTGACTTTC. V and J are TRBV4-2 and TRBJ2-6, with 10 bases matching TRBD1. The germline V gene encodes CDR1 LGHNA and CDR2 YNFKEQ. CDR3 size: 18 residues. Trimming cost V 0 bases and J 4 bases; bases outside gene matches: 6.

The chain employs TRBV2 and TRBJ1-5; D is uncertain. The CDR3 covers 14 residues. Trimming stripped 3 bases from V and 3 bases from J, with 9 bases between. Germline-derived CDR1 and CDR2 are SNHLY and FYNNEI. The CDR3 spells CASSDAFYNQPQHF. The CDR3 DNA reads TGTGCCAGCAGTGACGCGTTTTACAATCAGCCCCAGCATTTT.

Written as DNA, the CDR3 is TGTGCTAGTGGTTACAGCAATCAGCCCCAGCATTTT. Encoded protein: CASGYSNQPQHF. The chain is built from TRBV12-5 and TRBJ1-5, with D unresolved. This CDR3 has 12 amino acids. Germline V gives CDR1 LGHNT, CDR2 FRNRAP. Trimming took off 4 bases at V and 1 base at J, with 2 bases between the two ends.

There are a few counts of this clone. The gene calls are TRBV3-1 (or the pseudogene TRBV3-2) and TRBJ2-7; 8 bases map to TRBD1. Looked up from germline, CDR1 is LGHDT and CDR2 is YNNKEL (reference sequence). J lost 2 bases, V lost 1 base, and 10 bases had no gene match. This CDR3 is built from 17 residues. The CDR3: CASSQGAHRGWAYEQYF. The CDR3 region has the DNA TGTGCCAGCAGCCAAGGGGCTCACAGGGGGTGGGCCTACGAGCAGTACTTC.

J is TRBJ1-3 and V is TRBV19; 9 bases are a match to TRBD1. Trimming took 6 bases from V and 1 from J; bases not matched to a gene: 7. This CDR3 is 16 amino acids long. Per germline, CDR1 LNHDA and CDR2 SQIVND (reference sequence). The CDR3 loop reads CASSQRGQGSGNTIYF. CDR3 bases: TGTGCCAGTAGCCAGCGGGGACAGGGATCTGGAAACACCATATATTTT.

The V and J genes are TRBV4-1 and TRBJ1-1, with D unresolved. Germline CDR1 MGHRA, CDR2 YSYEKL. The CDR3 contains 14 residues. Trimming left V 5 bases short and J 6 bases short, with 16 bases between. Written as DNA, the CDR3 is TGCGCCAGCAGCTACAACCGGGAATCTGCTGAAGCTTTCTTT. Protein: CASSYNRESAEAFF.